These 5 T cell receptor beta chains came from one sample sequenced in a study of blood T cell repertoires in COVID-19. Sequencing was performed with immunoSEQ multiplex PCR; in TCRdb, only in-frame clones are kept and a portion is missing. The table includes fewer than 70,000 clones, approximately 89% detected once. Sample: peripheral blood. The receptors shown here come from a man in his sixties with active or convalescent COVID-19.

The gene calls are TRBV27 and TRBJ1-2; D gene uncertain. The germline V gene has CDR1 MNHEY and CDR2 SMNVEV (reference sequence). Trimming pared 4 bases from V and 8 bases from J, leaving 14 bases between. This CDR3 region has 13 residues. The CDR3 sequence is CASSSVQSHGYTF. DNA of the CDR3: TGTGCCAGCAGTTCCGTACAATCTCACGGCTACACCTTC.

V usage is TRBV4-1 and J usage is TRBJ1-2; 10 nucleotides line up with TRBD1. V trimming: 1 base; J trimming: 3 bases; junction bases outside the gene matches: 5. This CDR3 has 16 residues. Germline V gives CDR1 MGHRA, CDR2 YSYEKL. This CDR3 reads CASSQGGGQGYYGYTF. In DNA form, the CDR3 reads TGCGCCAGCAGCCAAGGGGGGGGACAGGGGTACTATGGCTACACCTTC.

The rearrangement links TRBV6-5 to TRBJ2-5; a possible D gene is TRBD1 (7 bases). The length of the CDR3 is 15 residues. V dropped 2 bases and J dropped 4 bases, with 14 bases sitting between them. Germline values: CDR1 MNHEY, CDR2 SVGAGI. DNA for the CDR3: TGTGCCAGCAGTTACGGCTCAGGGGGAGGAGAGACCCAGTACTTC. It encodes CASSYGSGGGETQYF.

This clone was seen a single time. The V gene is TRBV9, the J gene TRBJ2-4, with a tentative D call TRBD1 (5 bases). Germline V lookup: CDR1 SGDLS, CDR2 YYNGEE. The CDR3 loop spans 14 amino acids. V lost 0 bases to trimming and J lost 7 bases, with 11 bases between them. CDR3 loop: CASSVGRVGNIQYF. For the CDR3, the DNA is TGTGCCAGCAGCGTAGGCAGGGTCGGGAACATTCAGTACTTC.

The rearrangement joins TRBV2 to TRBJ1-2; D not certain. Looked up from germline, CDR1 is SNHLY and CDR2 is FYNNEI. Trimming took 3 bases from V and 0 from J, leaving 11 bases between them. The CDR3 is made up of 15 amino acids. Here the CDR3 reads CASSDRGEANYGYTF. CDR3 DNA sequence: TGTGCCAGCAGTGATAGAGGAGAGGCTAACTATGGCTACACCTTC. Supplemented by reference TRBV2 and TRBJ1-2, the full variable domain reads EPEVTQTPSHQVTQMGQEVILRCVPISNHLYFYWYRQILGQKVEFLVSFYNNEISEKSEIFDDQFSVERPDGSNFTLKIRSTKLEDSAMYFCASSDRGEANYGYTFGSGTRLTVV.